The next 32 T cell receptor beta chains were all read from a single sample in a study of shared T cell receptors in the human thymus. Sequencing was performed with immunoSEQ multiplex PCR; in TCRdb, only in-frame clones are kept and a portion is missing. The data show roughly 700,000 clones, with roughly 90% seen just once and around 0.0099% held by the top ten. These sequences were also reported in another study, on human thymus T cells.

The source material was thymocytes. The receptors originated from a boy under three years old with a congenital heart defect.

V is TRBV19 and J is TRBJ1-5, with D possibly matching TRBD1 (6 bases). The CDR3 contains 18 residues. Trimming left V 2 bases short and J 2 bases short, with 19 bases between. Per the germline V gene, CDR1 is LNHDA and CDR2 is SQIVND (reference sequence). In nucleotides, the CDR3 is TGTGCCAGTAGTATAAAGGCCCCAGGGGAGAGGGGCAATCAGCCCCAGCATTTT. Amino acids: CASSIKAPGERGNQPQHF. The complete variable domain, with remaining parts taken from reference TRBV19 and TRBJ1-5, reads DGGITQSPKYLFRKEGQNVTLSCEQNLNHDAMYWYRQDPGQGLRLIYYSQIVNDFQKGDIAEGYSVSREKKESFPLTVTSAQKNPTAFYLCASSIKAPGERGNQPQHFGDGTRLSIL.

This sequence joins TRBV2 and TRBJ2-1; 11 bases line up with TRBD2. The germline gives CDR1 SNHLY, CDR2 FYNNEI. The CDR3 runs 13 residues. The V segment lost 4 bases and the J segment 9 bases; nucleotides outside the gene matches: 2. CDR3 sequence reads: CASSGGLAAEQFF. CDR3 sequence (DNA): TGTGCCAGCAGTGGGGGACTAGCGGCTGAGCAGTTCTTC.

A single count supports this clone. This sequence joins TRBV11-3 and TRBJ2-1; 11 nucleotides align to TRBD2. The V gene's germline CDR1 is SGHNT and CDR2 YENEEA. Losses at the gene ends were 5 bases for V and 2 bases for J; bases not matched to a gene: 2. CDR3 size: 15 residues. In DNA form, the CDR3 reads TGTGCCAGCAGCCTGACTAGCGGGACCTACAATGAGCAGTTCTTC. It specifies CASSLTSGTYNEQFF. Based on the CDR3 plus reference TRBV11-3 and TRBJ2-1, the full variable domain is EAGVVQSPRYKIIEKKQPVAFWCNPISGHNTLYWYLQNLGQGPELLIRYENEEAVDDSQLPKDRFSAERLKGVDSTLKIQPAELGDSAVYLCASSLTSGTYNEQFFGPGTRLTVL.

This clone was seen only once. Sequence at one end of the junction differs from germline and may be a read error. The rearrangement uses TRBV7-7 and TRBJ2-7; possible D gene TRBD1, 5 bases. The CDR3 contains 13 residues. Germline lookup yields CDR1 SSHAT and CDR2 FNYEAQ (reference sequence). The CDR3 nucleotides read TGTGCTAGCAGCCAAGGACAAGATGACGAGCAGTACTTC. Its translation: CASSQGQDDEQYF.

The chain has TRBV5-1 and TRBJ2-5; 11 nucleotides line up with TRBD2. The junction had 6 bases not matched to a gene; V was cut back by 1 base and J by 4 bases. Germline CDR1 reads SGHRS; CDR2 reads YFSETQ. The CDR3 has 16 amino acids. DNA of the CDR3: TGCGCCAGCAGCTTGCGAACTAGCGGGAGACGAGAGACCCAGTACTTC. Translation gives CASSLRTSGRRETQYF. The full variable domain, rest sourced from reference TRBV5-1 and TRBJ2-5, is KAGVTQTPRYLIKTRGQQVTLSCSPISGHRSVSWYQQTPGQGLQFLFEYFSETQRNKGNFPGRFSGRQFSNSRSEMNVSTLELGDSALYLCASSLRTSGRRETQYFGPGTRLLVL.

V is TRBV7-2 and J is TRBJ1-2; TRBD1 matches at 9 bases. V gave up 5 bases and J gave up 4 bases; unmatched junction bases: 8. Germline V CDR1 and CDR2: SGHTA, FQGNSA. The CDR3 is made up of 15 amino acids. CDR3 in amino acids: CASSPQGATGYGYTF. The CDR3 DNA follows: TGTGCCAGCAGCCCACAGGGGGCCACTGGCTATGGCTACACCTTC.

This chain connects TRBV6-1 to TRBJ2-1; possibly TRBD2 for D (6 bases). Germline V gene data show CDR1 as MNHNS and CDR2 as SASEGT. The ends were cut back, 7 bases at V and 7 bases at J, with 11 bases in the middle. The CDR3 is 12 amino acids. CDR3 in amino acids: CASTAGPNEQFF. For the CDR3, the DNA is TGTGCCAGCACTGCGGGACCAAATGAGCAGTTCTTC.

This chain connects TRBV19 to TRBJ1-5; a possible D gene is TRBD1 (6 bases). Germline CDR1 is LNHDA and CDR2 is SQIVND (reference sequence). The CDR3 is 16 residues long. The germline V and J ends were trimmed by 3 bases and 0 bases, with 12 bases remaining between them. The CDR3 is CASSIGQYFSNQPQHF. In nucleotides, the CDR3 is TGTGCCAGTAGTATCGGACAGTACTTTAGCAATCAGCCCCAGCATTTT.

The gene calls are TRBV2 and TRBJ2-5; 9 nucleotides line up with TRBD2. Germline assignment: CDR1 SNHLY and CDR2 FYNNEI. Germline trimming cut 8 bases from V and 4 bases from J; bases unmatched to any gene: 14. The CDR3 consists of 16 residues. The CDR3 here is CASRLADWRGGETQYF. For the CDR3, the DNA is TGTGCCAGCCGACTAGCGGATTGGAGAGGGGGAGAGACCCAGTACTTC. The full variable domain, with the rest looked up from reference TRBV2 and TRBJ2-5, is EPEVTQTPSHQVTQMGQEVILRCVPISNHLYFYWYRQILGQKVEFLVSFYNNEISEKSEIFDDQFSVERPDGSNFTLKIRSTKLEDSAMYFCASRLADWRGGETQYFGPGTRLLVL.

The chain combines TRBV7-3 with TRBJ1-1; tentatively, D is TRBD1 (5 bases). This CDR3 comprises 16 residues. V was clipped by 5 bases and J by 0 bases, with 16 bases between them. CDR1 and CDR2 (germline): SGHTA, FQGTGA. The CDR3 DNA follows: TGTGCCAGCAGCCCCCGTGGGGGGATGATGAACACTGAAGCTTTCTTT. Translated: CASSPRGGMMNTEAFF. Combining the CDR3 with reference TRBV7-3 and TRBJ1-1 gives the whole variable domain GAGVSQTPSNKVTEKGKYVELRCDPISGHTALYWYRQSLGQGPEFLIYFQGTGAADDSGLPNDRFFAVRPEGSVSTLKIQRTERGDSAVYLCASSPRGGMMNTEAFFGQGTRLTVV.

The rearrangement uses TRBV4-1 and TRBJ2-7; 7 bases are shared with TRBD2. Trimming removed 5 bases from V and 0 bases from J; junction bases left unmatched: 10. The CDR3 is 16 residues long. Germline-derived CDR1 and CDR2 are MGHRA and YSYEKL. The CDR3 sequence: CASSAWPGGSSYEQYF. CDR3 nucleotide sequence: TGCGCCAGCAGCGCATGGCCCGGGGGGAGCTCCTACGAGCAGTACTTC.

V usage is TRBV13 and J usage is TRBJ2-1, with TRBD2 matching over 8 bases. The CDR3 spans 16 residues. Germline V gives CDR1 PRHDT, CDR2 FYEKMQ (reference sequence). The V segment lost 3 bases and the J segment 5 bases; nucleotides outside the gene matches: 9. CDR3 amino acids: CASSFPLGRGDNEQFF. The CDR3 region has the DNA TGTGCCAGCAGCTTCCCACTGGGGCGGGGGGACAATGAGCAGTTCTTC.

V is TRBV27 and J is TRBJ2-7; maybe TRBD1 (6 bases). Between the trimmed V and J ends, which lost 6 bases and 2 bases, there was a span of 20 bases. This CDR3 spans 16 amino acids. Germline V CDR1 and CDR2: MNHEY, SMNVEV (reference sequence). CDR3 nucleotides: TGTGCCAGCAGCCCCACACCCCGGACAGTCCCCTACGAGCAGTACTTC. Encoded protein: CASSPTPRTVPYEQYF.

The chain uses TRBV27 and TRBJ2-1, with 9 bases identical to TRBD2. With V trimmed by 4 bases and J by 9 bases, 10 bases remained unmatched. Germline-derived CDR1 and CDR2 are MNHEY and SMNVEV (reference sequence). This CDR3 spans 15 amino acids. CDR3 in amino acids: CASSSLAGFKVEQFF. The CDR3 DNA reads as TGTGCCAGCAGTTCCCTAGCGGGATTTAAGGTTGAGCAGTTCTTC.

The V call is TRBV27, the J call TRBJ2-7; a weak D match, TRBD2 (6 bases). Trimming removed 5 bases from V and 3 bases from J, with 17 bases in between. The CDR3 sequence is 15 residues long. Per the germline V gene, CDR1 is MNHEY and CDR2 is SMNVEV (reference sequence). CDR3 bases: TGTGCCAGCAGTGGGGGGAGATTTAGATACTACGAGCAGTACTTC. Amino acid sequence: CASSGGRFRYYEQYF.

V gene TRBV27 combines with J gene TRBJ2-7; 8 nucleotides line up with TRBD2. The CDR3 runs to 17 residues. The germline gives CDR1 MNHEY, CDR2 SMNVEV (reference sequence). V trimming: 0 bases; J trimming: 2 bases; junction bases outside the gene matches: 9. The CDR3 reads CASSLSPLGLVTYEQYF. Written as DNA, the CDR3 is TGTGCCAGCAGTTTATCTCCCCTGGGACTAGTTACCTACGAGCAGTACTTC.

This chain uses TRBV9 with TRBJ2-1; 8 nucleotides line up with TRBD2. The CDR3 loop spans 16 amino acids. CDR1 is SGDLS, CDR2 YYNGEE, per germline. After removal of 3 bases from V and 8 bases from J, the junction contained 13 bases not matched to a gene. The CDR3 sequence is CASSARLAGPVDEQFF. CDR3 coding DNA: TGTGCCAGCAGCGCCAGGCTAGCGGGCCCCGTAGATGAGCAGTTCTTC.

This clone was seen a handful of times. The chain employs TRBV6-1 and TRBJ2-1; 12 bases fit TRBD2. The CDR3 length is 19 residues. Germline trimming cut 1 base from V and 4 bases from J; bases unmatched to any gene: 11. Looked up from germline, CDR1 is MNHNS and CDR2 is SASEGT. The CDR3, as DNA: TGTGCCAGCAGTGAAGTAACTAGCGGGAGGCCGCCGGGGTACAATGAGCAGTTCTTC. This codes for CASSEVTSGRPPGYNEQFF.

The CDR3 coding sequence is TGTGCCACCAGCGCACCAACAGGGTCGGGCAATCAGCCCCAGCATTTT. As protein: CATSAPTGSGNQPQHF. The chain uses TRBV15 and TRBJ1-5; perhaps TRBD1 as D (6 bases). The V end lost 5 bases, the J end lost 2 bases, and 16 bases lay between the germline ends. Germline V gene lookup returns CDR1 LNHNV and CDR2 YYDKDF (reference sequence). This CDR3 comprises 16 residues.

This rearrangement joins TRBV29-1 to TRBJ1-3; maybe TRBD1 (6 bases). Germline assignment: CDR1 SQVTM and CDR2 ANQGSEA. V was clipped by 0 bases and J by 0 bases, with 18 bases between them. The CDR3 consists of 18 residues. CDR3: CSVEDPPGANISGNTIYF. The CDR3 DNA sequence: TGCAGCGTTGAAGATCCCCCAGGGGCCAATATCTCTGGAAACACCATATATTTT. The whole variable domain, remainder taken from reference TRBV29-1 and TRBJ1-3, is SAVISQKPSRDICQRGTSLTIQCQVDSQVTMMFWYRQQPGQSLTLIATANQGSEATYESGFVIDKFPISRPNLTFSTLTVSNMSPEDSSIYLCSVEDPPGANISGNTIYFGEGSWLTVV.

This sequence joins TRBV27 and TRBJ1-5; TRBD1 matches at 8 bases. This CDR3 contains 14 residues. V lost 5 bases, J lost 6 bases, and 6 bases stayed unmatched. Germline assignment: CDR1 MNHEY and CDR2 SMNVEV (reference sequence). The CDR3 region is CASSDRGRVQPQHF. The CDR3, as DNA: TGTGCCAGCAGTGACAGGGGACGGGTTCAGCCCCAGCATTTT.

The V gene is TRBV4-1, the J gene TRBJ2-1; tentative D call: TRBD2 (6 bases). V was cut by 0 bases and J by 0 bases, with 21 bases left in between. The CDR3 is 20 amino acids. Germline CDR1 reads MGHRA; CDR2 reads YSYEKL. The CDR3 sequence: CASSQEGVRIATSSYNEQFF. The CDR3 DNA reads as TGCGCCAGCAGCCAAGAGGGGGTTAGAATAGCGACTAGCTCCTACAATGAGCAGTTCTTC.

This clone was observed a single time. The chain has TRBV7-6 and TRBJ2-7, with 9 bases lining up with TRBD2. Germline CDR1 and CDR2: SGHVS and FNYEAQ. CDR3 length: 17 residues. With V trimmed by 5 bases and J by 4 bases, 15 bases remained unmatched. The CDR3 reads CASSLPTPPSGIYEQYF. The CDR3 DNA is TGTGCCAGCAGCCTCCCGACGCCGCCTAGCGGGATTTACGAGCAGTACTTC. Looking up the rest from reference TRBV7-6 and TRBJ2-7 gives the full variable domain: GAGVSQSPRYKVTKRGQDVALRCDPISGHVSLYWYRQALGQGPEFLTYFNYEAQQDKSGLPNDRFSAERPEGSISTLTIQRTEQRDSAMYRCASSLPTPPSGIYEQYFGPGTRLTVT.

V and J are TRBV10-3 and TRBJ2-7, with a weak D call TRBD1 (5 bases). CDR1 and CDR2 from the germline V gene are ENHRY and SYGVKD. The CDR3 runs 15 residues. V lost 3 bases, J lost 2 bases, and 14 bases lay in between. The CDR3 DNA is TGTGCCATCAGTGATGTGGCAGGGCCCACCTACGAGCAGTACTTC. This sequence encodes CAISDVAGPTYEQYF.

The chain is built from TRBV6-1 and TRBJ1-2; weak D call: TRBD1 (5 bases). There are 12 residues in the CDR3. Trimming cost V 6 bases and J 8 bases, with 13 bases left between them. Per germline, CDR1 MNHNS and CDR2 SASEGT. The CDR3 DNA follows: TGTGCCAGCAGGGGGGGTCGGAAAGGCTACACCTTC. Translation gives CASRGGRKGYTF.

The chain is built from TRBV10-2 and TRBJ2-1; TRBD2 matches 12 bases. Germline V gene data show CDR1 as WSHSY and CDR2 as SAAADI. Trimming cost V 2 bases and J 1 base; bases outside gene matches: 3. The CDR3 totals 17 residues. The CDR3 loop reads CASSESLAGGSYNEQFF. The CDR3 nucleotides are TGCGCCAGCAGTGAGAGTCTAGCGGGAGGGTCCTACAATGAGCAGTTCTTC.

The J gene is TRBJ2-3, the V gene TRBV4-3; 10 nucleotides align to TRBD2. The CDR3 loop spans 16 amino acids. J gave up 3 bases and V 2 bases, and 5 bases lay outside the gene matches. The germline V gene encodes CDR1 LGHNA and CDR2 YSLEER. In DNA, the CDR3 is TGCGCCAGCAGCCAACACCCTAGCGGGAGTACAGATACGCAGTATTTT. It is translated as CASSQHPSGSTDTQYF.

The chain uses TRBV19 and TRBJ1-1; 9 bases are a match to TRBD1. There are 16 residues in the CDR3. V was clipped by 10 bases and J by 2 bases; unmatched bases: 14. Germline V gene sequence: CDR1 LNHDA, CDR2 SQIVND (reference sequence). Here the CDR3 reads CAIDPTGGESNTEAFF. The CDR3 DNA reads as TGTGCCATTGATCCGACAGGGGGAGAATCAAACACTGAAGCTTTCTTT.

The genes are TRBV9 and TRBJ2-3, with a possible D match to TRBD2 (5 bases). The germline gives CDR1 SGDLS, CDR2 YYNGEE. CDR3 length: 15 residues. V gave up 0 bases and J gave up 5 bases, with 13 bases separating them. CDR3 in amino acids: CASSVVGLEGDTQYF. As DNA, the CDR3 is TGTGCCAGCAGCGTAGTTGGACTTGAGGGAGATACGCAGTATTTT.

V and J are TRBV20-1 and TRBJ2-5; D is possibly TRBD1 (6 bases). Germline V gene lookup returns CDR1 DFQATT and CDR2 SNEGSKA (reference sequence). The CDR3 length is 10 residues. V shed 6 bases and J shed 13 bases, with 15 bases lying between them. CDR3 protein: CSATPGHLYF. The DNA of the CDR3 is TGCAGTGCCACCCCGGGACACCTGTACTTC.

This chain connects TRBV4-3 to TRBJ2-2; the D gene is possibly TRBD2 (6 bases). The V gene lost 5 bases and the J gene lost 3 bases, with 10 bases spanning the gap. CDR3 size: 14 residues. The germline V gene has CDR1 LGHNA and CDR2 YSLEER. The CDR3 is CASSVADHTGELFF. The DNA for the CDR3 is TGCGCCAGCAGCGTAGCGGACCACACCGGGGAGCTGTTTTTT.

V usage is TRBV2 and J usage is TRBJ1-3, with D tentatively TRBD1 (5 bases). The germline CDR1 and CDR2 sequences are SNHLY and FYNNEI. V shed 5 bases and J shed 3 bases, with 29 bases lying between them. The CDR3 is made up of 20 amino acids. The CDR3 nucleotides are TGTGCCAGCAGTTGTGCAGGGAAAGTAGGCTCAGCCGGTGATGGAAACACCATATATTTT. As protein: CASSCAGKVGSAGDGNTIYF.